Sequencing of this T cell receptor (beta chain) was carried out in a study of T cell clonality in common variable immunodeficiency. Overall study findings and caveats: Common variable immunodeficiency TCR beta sequences reportedly had fewer deletions and N-nucleotide insertions. Fewer TCRbeta clones were shared among CVID subjects than controls.

CDR1 is MNHEY, CDR2 SVGEGT, per germline. Trimming took 8 bases from V and 6 from J; bases not matched to a gene: 10. The CDR3 sequence is 14 residues long. For this clone: Antigen unknown. This may stem from a read error, because a much larger clone lies one nucleotide away. The read terminates 3 residues ahead of where the CDR3 ends, so the germline J gene completes it.

Equal genomic DNA amounts from CVID and control samples were sequenced. Sequencing was performed with immunoSEQ multiplex PCR; in TCRdb, only in-frame clones are kept and a portion is missing. The table records approximately 52,000 clones without singletons, the ten largest covering 3% to 3.5%. This clonotype was sampled from a person aged 18 to 69 in good health. The genes are TRBV6-2 or TRBV6-3 and TRBJ2-1; 7 bases agree with TRBD2. What was sequenced was peripheral blood mononuclear cells. The part of the CDR3 DNA that was read is TGTGCCAGCCCCCAACTTCGGACTAGCAATGAG. As protein: CASPQLRTSNE. The whole CDR3 is CASPQLRTSNEQFF.